The source of this T cell receptor beta chain is a study of OX40 agonist ivuxolimab in advanced cancers. General study points: Among the least clonally expanded were partial responders at 0.1-3.0 mg/kg. Expanded peripheral T cell antigen specificity was not determined.

Method: immunoSEQ multiplex PCR; TCRdb's copy keeps in-frame clones and lacks some. The sample records approximately 91,000 clones, over 75% being singletons. This CDR3 has 13 amino acids. Trimming left V 6 bases short and J 4 bases short, with 13 bases between. CDR1 is ENHRY, CDR2 SYGVKD, per germline. In the case of this clone: Its target is not known.

The chain is built from TRBV10-3 and TRBJ2-7, with D perhaps matching TRBD2 (5 bases). This sequence was found in an adult with an advanced solid tumor such as melanoma, head and neck, liver or kidney cancer. The starting material was CD4+ or CD8+ T cells sorted from blood, obtained in a trial of the OX40 agonist ivuxolimab. The CDR3 is CAIRTLTGYEQYF. The CDR3 DNA follows: TGTGCCATCAGGACACTGACGGGATACGAGCAGTACTTC.